This T cell receptor (beta chain) derives from a study of T cell repertoires in cytomegalovirus infection (dated by TCRdb to between 2018 and 2021). About the study as a whole: Alongside well-studied HLA-B-restricted epitopes, the peptide stimulations were aimed at recently identified HLA-C-restricted CMV epitopes, whose presentation resists viral immunomodulation. Because public TCR beta signatures pointed to carriage of CMV infection together with the matching HLA type, the HLA type of each donor mattered for the analysis.

Note on this clonotype: Its antigen is still unknown. Nothing much larger sits one base from this clone, and base qualities are not available.

Sequenced using an Illumina HiSeq 1500. The public reads were reanalyzed by TCRdb: fastp trimming at Q25, MiXCR alignment, in-frame beta chains only. Each CDR3 protein gets just one entry, which takes the most common genes and DNA from the rows behind it. Across this sample there are around 900,000 distinct CDR3 sequences, with approximately 31% seen only once. The top ten clonotypes cover roughly 13% of the sample. Read against the paper, the sample's treatment or condition label means: in vitro stimulation with specific CMV peptide epitopes to enrich CMV-specific T cells. Summary of the overall study and its limitations: Cumulative frequency of public TCR beta family members discriminated carriers of CMV infection plus the relevant HLA type in this cohort and an independent approximately 400-donor cohort. In the ex vivo response, HLA-C-restricted CMV-specific TCR beta clonotypes were dominant, and in two of eight donors the single most frequent clonotype came from this HLA-C-restricted group.

The trim is 7 bases for V and 7 bases for J, with a gap of 23 bases between the germline ends. Inclusive of the bounding cysteine and phenylalanine, the CDR3 is 16 residues long. The retained sequence is limited to the CDR3, 48 bases, with the frame set at the first base. Looking up the germline V gene yields CDR1 MNHNS and CDR2 SASEGT. The sequencing used cultured CD8+ T cells from PBMCs, collected from culture after CMV antigen stimulation. This receptor was taken from a human donor in good health (CMV status not recorded). Some clones in this sample may be carry-over from other donors' samples. Here the chain combines TRBV6-1 and TRBJ2-1, with a weak D call of TRBD1 (6 bases match). DNA sequence: TGTGCCAGCATTCAACGAGGGGGATTGATTATGAATGAGCAGTTCTTC. The encoded protein is CASIQRGGLIMNEQFF.